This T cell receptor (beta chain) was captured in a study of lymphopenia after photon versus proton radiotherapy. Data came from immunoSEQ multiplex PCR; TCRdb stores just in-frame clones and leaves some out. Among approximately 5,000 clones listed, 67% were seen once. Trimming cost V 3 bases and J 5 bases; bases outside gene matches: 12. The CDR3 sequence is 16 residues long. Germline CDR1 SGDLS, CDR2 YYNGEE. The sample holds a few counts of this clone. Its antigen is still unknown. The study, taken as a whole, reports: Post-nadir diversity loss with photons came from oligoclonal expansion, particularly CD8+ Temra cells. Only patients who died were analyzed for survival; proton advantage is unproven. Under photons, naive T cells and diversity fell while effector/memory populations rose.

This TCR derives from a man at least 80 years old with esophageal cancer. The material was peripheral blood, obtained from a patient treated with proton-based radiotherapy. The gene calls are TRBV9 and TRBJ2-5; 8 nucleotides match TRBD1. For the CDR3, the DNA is TGTGCCAGCAGCGGGACAGGGTCGGGATCGTGGGAGACCCAGTACTTC. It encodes CASSGTGSGSWETQYF.